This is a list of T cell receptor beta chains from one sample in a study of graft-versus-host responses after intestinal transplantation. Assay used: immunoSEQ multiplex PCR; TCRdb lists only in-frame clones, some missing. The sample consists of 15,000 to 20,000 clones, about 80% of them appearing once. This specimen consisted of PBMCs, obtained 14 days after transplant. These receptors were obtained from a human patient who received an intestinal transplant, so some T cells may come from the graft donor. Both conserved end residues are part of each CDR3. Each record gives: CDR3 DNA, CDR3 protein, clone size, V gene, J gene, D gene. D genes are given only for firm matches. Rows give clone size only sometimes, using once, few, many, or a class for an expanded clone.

TGTGCCAGCAGTGGCCTGACAGGGACGGGTCAGCCCCAGCATTTT,CASSGLTGTGQPQHF,-,TRBV6-1,TRBJ1-5,TRBD1
TGTGCCAGCAGTTACGGAGCGGACCAAGAGACCCAGTACTTC,CASSYGADQETQYF,-,TRBV6-5,TRBJ2-5,-
TGTGCCAGCAGTTTGACAGGGGGCGACGCAGATACGCAGTATTTT,CASSLTGGDADTQYF,-,TRBV6-5,TRBJ2-3,TRBD1
TGTGCCAGCAGTGAACGAGTTCGGTATGGCAGACCCGGGGAACTGTTTTTT,CASSERVRYGRPGELFF,-,TRBV6-1,TRBJ2-2,-
TGTGCCAGCAGGCGACAGGGGGCCTACGAGCAGTACTTC,CASRRQGAYEQYF,-,TRBV6-5,TRBJ2-7,TRBD1
TGTGCCAGCCACGGCCTATTTCAAGGTCAGCCCCAGCATTTT,CASHGLFQGQPQHF,-,TRBV28,TRBJ1-5,-
TGTGCCAGCATTTCTAACCTAGCGGGAGGGTTCTACGAGCAGTACTTC,CASISNLAGGFYEQYF,-,TRBV28,TRBJ2-7,TRBD2
TGTGCCAGCAGTGACAGGGACTATGGCTACACCTTC,CASSDRDYGYTF,-,TRBV2,TRBJ1-2,-
TGTGCCTGCAGCTTGGGGGCGGGGCGCTCCTACGAGCAGTACTTC,CACSLGAGRSYEQYF,-,TRBV5-6,TRBJ2-7,-
TGTGCCACCAGCAGAGCCAACCGGGGACAAATCAAACTGGCAATCTATGGCTACACCTTC,CATSRANRGQIKLAIYGYTF,-,TRBV15,TRBJ1-2,-
TGCGCCAGCAGCTTGGGGGGTCTCTCCTACAATGAGCAGTTCTTC,CASSLGGLSYNEQFF,few,TRBV5-1,TRBJ2-1,-
TGCGCCAGCAGTGAGTCGGGACTGACCTACGAGCAGTACTTC,CASSESGLTYEQYF,-,TRBV10-1,TRBJ2-7,-
TGTGCCAGCAACGGACAGGGGTTTAGGAGCGGGAGTTGGACCCAGTACTTC,CASNGQGFRSGSWTQYF,few,TRBV7-9,TRBJ2-5,-
TGTGCCAGCACCCCAGGGCTCTATAATTCACCCCTCCACTTT,CASTPGLYNSPLHF,-,TRBV25-1,TRBJ1-6,-
TGTGCCAGCAGTGACTATCAGGGTGAGTACTACAATGAGCAGTTCTTC,CASSDYQGEYYNEQFF,-,TRBV6-4,TRBJ2-1,-
TGTGCAAGTCGGCAGGGTCGAGCTTTCTTT,CASRQGRAFF,-,TRBV12-2,TRBJ1-1,-
TGCGCCAGCAGCCAAGATCAGGGGTCCGAGCAGTACTTC,CASSQDQGSEQYF,few,TRBV4-1,TRBJ2-7,-
TGTGCCAGCAGCCTATCTTTCATAGACAGGGAAGAGACCCAGTACTTC,CASSLSFIDREETQYF,-,TRBV9,TRBJ2-5,TRBD1
TGTGCCACCAGCAGAGTCGGGACAGGTGACTCTTATGGCTACACCTTC,CATSRVGTGDSYGYTF,-,TRBV15,TRBJ1-2,TRBD1
TGTGCCCTCAGGGGCGGGGTTGGAAGGGATGGCTACACCTTC,CALRGGVGRDGYTF,-,TRBV2,TRBJ1-2,-
TGTGCCAGCAGCTATAGCGGGAGCGGCGGAGATACGCAGTATTTT,CASSYSGSGGDTQYF,once,TRBV7-9,TRBJ2-3,TRBD2
TGTGCCAGCAGCTTCCACTACGAGCAGTACTTC,CASSFHYEQYF,-,TRBV11-2,TRBJ2-7,-
TGTGCCAGCAGCTTGGAGGGGAACTACGAGCAGTACTTC,CASSLEGNYEQYF,-,TRBV5-4,TRBJ2-7,-
TGTGCCATCAGTGCCGCCTACGAGCAGTACTTC,CAISAAYEQYF,-,TRBV10-3,TRBJ2-7,-
TGCGCCAGCAGTCAAAAGGCACAGGGACGCAGCATGAACACTGAAGCTTTCTTT,CASSQKAQGRSMNTEAFF,-,TRBV23-1,TRBJ1-1,-
TGTGCCAGCTCTCAGGGGACAGTGGGCAGCACAGATACGCAGTATTTT,CASSQGTVGSTDTQYF,-,TRBV18,TRBJ2-3,TRBD1
TGTGCCAGCAGCTCACCCCACAACGGACAGAGGAACACTGAAGCTTTCTTT,CASSSPHNGQRNTEAFF,-,TRBV7-9,TRBJ1-1,-
TGTGCCAGCAGTTACTCGACTAGCGGGTCCTACGAGCAGTACTTC,CASSYSTSGSYEQYF,few,TRBV6-6,TRBJ2-7,TRBD2
TGTGCCAGCAGTTTATGGGGGACAGCCAAAAACATTCAGTACTTC,CASSLWGTAKNIQYF,-,TRBV28,TRBJ2-4,-
TGCGCCAGCAGCCAAGCCGGACTAGCGGGGATCCAAGAGACCCAGTACTTC,CASSQAGLAGIQETQYF,once,TRBV4-1,TRBJ2-5,TRBD2
TGTGCCAGCAGCGTAGGGACAGGGGACGAGCAGTACTTC,CASSVGTGDEQYF,-,TRBV9,TRBJ2-7,TRBD1
TGCGCCAGCAGCTTAGGCGGTCAGGGGGGTTCCTACGAGCAGTACTTC,CASSLGGQGGSYEQYF,-,TRBV5-1,TRBJ2-7,-
TGTGCCAGAGATGTGGCAGAGCCCAATAACTATGGCTACACCTTC,CARDVAEPNNYGYTF,few,TRBV2,TRBJ1-2,-
TGTGCCAGCGAGACAGGGGGCGAGAGGGACGGAGAGACCCAGTACTTC,CASETGGERDGETQYF,-,TRBV2,TRBJ2-5,TRBD1
TGTGCCAGTAGTTCCTCTGACACTGCCTGGGCTTTCTTT,CASSSSDTAWAFF,-,TRBV19,TRBJ1-1,-